The clone carrying this T cell receptor beta chain appeared once. Only in-frame clones appear in the TCRdb table, and some are missing; sequencing was by immunoSEQ multiplex PCR. The sample contains under 150,000 clones, 93% of which appear only once. This record belongs to a study of T cell responses to AZD1222 COVID-19 vaccine. The sample consisted of peripheral blood, taken on day 0 of AZD1222 vaccination. The origin of this receptor is an adult in good health.

CDR3 residues: CASSLYQGYEQYF. The CDR3 bases are TGTGCCAGCAGTTTATATCAGGGGTACGAGCAGTACTTC. The rearrangement uses TRBV12-3 or TRBV12-4 and TRBJ2-7; possibly TRBD1 for D (6 bases). V lost 2 bases and J lost 4, with 9 bases in between. This CDR3 spans 13 amino acids.